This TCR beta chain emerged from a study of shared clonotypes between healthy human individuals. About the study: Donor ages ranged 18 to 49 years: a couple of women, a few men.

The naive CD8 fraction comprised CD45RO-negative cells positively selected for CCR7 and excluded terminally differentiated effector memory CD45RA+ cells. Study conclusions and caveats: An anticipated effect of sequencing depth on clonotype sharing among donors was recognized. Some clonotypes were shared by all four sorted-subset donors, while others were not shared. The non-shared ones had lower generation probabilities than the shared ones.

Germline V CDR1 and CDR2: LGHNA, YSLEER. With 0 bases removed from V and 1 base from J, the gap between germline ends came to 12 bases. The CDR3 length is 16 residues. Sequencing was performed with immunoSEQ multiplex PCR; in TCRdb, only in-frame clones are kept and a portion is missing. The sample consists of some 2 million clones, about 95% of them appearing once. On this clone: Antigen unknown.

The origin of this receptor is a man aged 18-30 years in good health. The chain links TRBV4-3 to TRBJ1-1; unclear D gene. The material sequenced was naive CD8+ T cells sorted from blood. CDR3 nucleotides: TGCGCCAGCAGCCAAGATCGTGAGGGCCAGAACACTGAAGCTTTCTTT. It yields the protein CASSQDREGQNTEAFF.